The sequence of this T cell receptor beta chain was determined in a study of OX40 agonist ivuxolimab in advanced cancers. TCRdb keeps only in-frame clones here, not all; method: immunoSEQ multiplex PCR. This sample has tens of thousands of clones, with roughly 90% found just once. Germline V gene data show CDR1 as MNHEY and CDR2 as SMNVEV (reference sequence). Trimming took 4 bases from V and 2 from J, leaving 7 bases between them. The CDR3 length is 13 residues. This chain connects TRBV27 to TRBJ2-3; a possible D gene is TRBD2 (5 bases). The TCR sequence derives from an adult with an advanced solid tumor such as melanoma, head and neck, liver or kidney cancer. The specimen comprised CD4+ or CD8+ T cells sorted from blood, sampled in a trial of the OX40 agonist ivuxolimab. CDR3 bases: TGTGCCAGCAGTTCGGGAAACACAGATACGCAGTATTTT. As protein: CASSSGNTDTQYF.